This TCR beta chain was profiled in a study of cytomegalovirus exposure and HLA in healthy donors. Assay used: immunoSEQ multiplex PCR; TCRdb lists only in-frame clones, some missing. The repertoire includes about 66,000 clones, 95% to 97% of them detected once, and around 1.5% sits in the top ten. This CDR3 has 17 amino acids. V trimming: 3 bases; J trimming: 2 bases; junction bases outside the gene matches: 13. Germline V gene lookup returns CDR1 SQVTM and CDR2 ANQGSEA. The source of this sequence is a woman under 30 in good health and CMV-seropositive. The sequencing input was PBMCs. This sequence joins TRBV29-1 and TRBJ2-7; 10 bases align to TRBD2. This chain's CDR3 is CSVELETSGKGPYEQYF. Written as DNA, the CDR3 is TGCAGCGTTGAGCTTGAAACTAGCGGGAAAGGCCCCTACGAGCAGTACTTC.